Each of the 20 T cell receptor beta chains below was sequenced from the same sample in a study of shared T cell receptors in the human thymus. Clones were sequenced by immunoSEQ multiplex PCR, and TCRdb holds only the in-frame ones, with some missing. The sample has hundreds of thousands of clones; 80% to 90% are singletons. Separately, the same data were catalogued under a study of human thymus T cells.

Sequenced sample: thymocytes. The receptors were sampled from a girl under two years old with a congenital heart defect.

This chain links TRBV4-1 with TRBJ1-2; no definite D call. Germline V gives CDR1 MGHRA, CDR2 YSYEKL. CDR3 size: 14 residues. Deletions cut 0 bases from V and 7 bases from J, with 12 bases between. CDR3 coding DNA: TGCGCCAGCAGCCAAGAGGTGAGGCCCTTTGGCTACACCTTC. It yields the protein CASSQEVRPFGYTF.

J is TRBJ2-7 and V is TRBV12-5; TRBD1 might be the D (5 bases). Between the trimmed V and J ends, which lost 3 bases and 0 bases, there was a span of 12 bases. The CDR3 covers 15 residues. The germline CDR1 and CDR2 sequences are LGHNT and FRNRAP. The DNA of the CDR3 is TGTGCTAGTGGTTTCTGGGGCTCCTTCTCCTACGAGCAGTACTTC. It specifies CASGFWGSFSYEQYF. Combining the CDR3 with reference TRBV12-5 and TRBJ2-7 gives the whole variable domain DARVTQTPRHKVTEMGQEVTMRCQPILGHNTVFWYRQTMMQGLELLAYFRNRAPLDDSGMPKDRFSAEMPDATLATLKIQPSEPRDSAVYFCASGFWGSFSYEQYFGPGTRLTVT.

This clone was found a few times. The chain uses TRBV4-3 and TRBJ2-1; 9 bases match TRBD2. V shed 0 bases, J shed 4 bases, and the junction held 4 bases outside the gene matches. CDR1 is LGHNA and CDR2 is YSLEER in the germline V gene. CDR3 length equals 16 residues. This CDR3 reads CASSQDGGGAYNEQFF. As DNA, the CDR3 is TGCGCCAGCAGCCAAGATGGCGGGGGGGCTTACAATGAGCAGTTCTTC.

The rearrangement uses TRBV6-1 and TRBJ1-1; 8 positions match TRBD1. Germline V gene sequence: CDR1 MNHNS, CDR2 SASEGT. V dropped 9 bases and J dropped 3; count of bases not matched to a gene: 9. This CDR3 spans 14 amino acids. In nucleotides, the CDR3 is TGTGCCAGTACCGGGACAGGCGGTTACACTGAAGCTTTCTTT. Encoded protein: CASTGTGGYTEAFF.

V and J are TRBV19 and TRBJ2-1; 7 nucleotides match TRBD1. V lost 6 bases to trimming and J lost 2 bases; unmatched junction nucleotides: 4. CDR3 length: 14 amino acids. CDR1 and CDR2 (germline): LNHDA, SQIVND (reference sequence). CDR3 bases: TGTGCCAGTAGCGGGACAGAACCCTACAATGAGCAGTTCTTC. As protein: CASSGTEPYNEQFF.

V gene TRBV28 combines with J gene TRBJ1-5; TRBD1 is a possible D gene (5 bases). Between the trimmed V and J ends, which lost 3 bases and 6 bases, there was a span of 12 bases. This CDR3 contains 14 residues. Per germline, CDR1 MDHEN and CDR2 SYDVKM. CDR3 DNA: TGTGCCAGCAGTTTCCGGACAAATTTTCAGCCCCAGCATTTT. Translating it yields CASSFRTNFQPQHF.

The V call is TRBV4-1, the J call TRBJ1-2, with D perhaps TRBD1 (6 bases). V lost 4 bases to trimming and J lost 8 bases, with 23 bases between them. Germline-derived CDR1 and CDR2 are MGHRA and YSYEKL. CDR3 length: 16 residues. The CDR3 spells CASSPPGWGQARGYTF. The DNA for the CDR3 is TGCGCCAGCAGCCCCCCGGGGTGGGGACAAGCGAGGGGCTACACCTTC.

V usage is TRBV6-1 and J usage is TRBJ2-1, with D possibly being TRBD2 (7 bases). The CDR3 is made up of 17 amino acids. The ends were cut back, 1 base at V and 2 bases at J, with 15 bases in the middle. Germline V gene sequence: CDR1 MNHNS, CDR2 SASEGT. The DNA of the CDR3 is TGTGCCAGCAGTGAAGGGGTCGGGGGGCGGACCTACAATGAGCAGTTCTTC. This codes for CASSEGVGGRTYNEQFF.

This chain connects TRBV6-1 to TRBJ2-5, with a tentative D call TRBD1 (6 bases). The V and J ends lost 10 bases and 7 bases respectively, with 19 bases between them. This CDR3 comprises 13 residues. Germline CDR1 and CDR2: MNHNS and SASEGT. In DNA, the CDR3 is TGTGCCACCCTTCCCCGGGACACCGGGACCCAGTACTTC. It specifies CATLPRDTGTQYF.

The V and J genes are TRBV9 and TRBJ2-1; a weak D match, TRBD2 (6 bases). This CDR3 has 16 amino acids. V shed 4 bases and J shed 5 bases, with 19 bases lying between them. CDR1 is SGDLS and CDR2 is YYNGEE in the germline V gene. The CDR3 is CASSSGKFERDNEQFF. As DNA, the CDR3 is TGTGCCAGCAGCTCAGGTAAATTTGAGCGGGACAATGAGCAGTTCTTC.

This sequence joins TRBV5-1 and TRBJ1-1, with 9 bases aligning to TRBD1. CDR1 SGHRS and CDR2 YFSETQ come from the germline V gene. The CDR3 is 16 residues long. Trimming at V came to 1 base and at J to 1 base, leaving 5 bases not matched to a gene. CDR3 nucleotide sequence: TGCGCCAGCAGCTTGATGGACAGGGGACCGAACACTGAAGCTTTCTTT. Protein product: CASSLMDRGPNTEAFF.

The rearrangement links TRBV5-6 to TRBJ1-1; 9 bases are shared with TRBD1. V trimming: 3 bases; J trimming: 3 bases; junction bases outside the gene matches: 3. Per germline, CDR1 SGHDT and CDR2 YYEEEE. The CDR3 has 14 residues. The CDR3 reads CASSWGQGDTEAFF. CDR3 in DNA: TGTGCCAGCAGCTGGGGACAGGGAGACACTGAAGCTTTCTTT.

The chain couples TRBV12-5 to TRBJ2-7, with 8 positions matching TRBD2. V lost 6 bases, J lost 3 bases, and 7 bases stayed unmatched. The CDR3 runs to 14 residues. Germline lookup yields CDR1 LGHNT and CDR2 FRNRAP. Written as DNA, the CDR3 is TGTGCTAGTGGCCGCGGGGGGACCTTCTACGAGCAGTACTTC. Translated: CASGRGGTFYEQYF.

The rearrangement joins TRBV2 to TRBJ1-5; possible D gene TRBD1, 5 bases. Trimming cost V 5 bases and J 0 bases, with 14 bases left between them. Germline V lookup: CDR1 SNHLY, CDR2 FYNNEI. There are 16 residues in the CDR3. CDR3: CASSNQGLYSNQPQHF. The CDR3 nucleotides are TGTGCCAGCAGTAACCAGGGACTTTATAGCAATCAGCCCCAGCATTTT.

In the case of this clone: The sample carries other DNA sequences with the same CDR3. The chain carries TRBV11-2 and TRBJ1-1; perhaps TRBD1 as D (5 bases). The CDR3 has 14 amino acids. Germline V gene lookup returns CDR1 SGHAT and CDR2 FQNNGV. Deletions cut 3 bases from V and 0 bases from J, with 8 bases between. CDR3 sequence: CASSLGGMNTEAFF. In DNA, the CDR3 is TGTGCCAGCAGCTTGGGGGGTATGAACACTGAAGCTTTCTTT.

V and J are TRBV28 and TRBJ2-6; D not resolved. Trimming took 2 bases from V and 0 from J, leaving 8 bases between them. Germline CDR1 reads MDHEN; CDR2 reads SYDVKM. This CDR3 is 16 amino acids long. CDR3 region: CASSLPTDSGANVLTF. Here the CDR3 DNA reads TGTGCCAGCAGTTTACCTACAGACTCTGGGGCCAACGTCCTGACTTTC.

The rearrangement links TRBV5-1 to TRBJ2-1; 13 bases align to TRBD2. V shed 0 bases, J shed 9 bases, and the junction held 6 bases outside the gene matches. Looked up from germline, CDR1 is SGHRS and CDR2 is YFSETQ. This CDR3 is built from 16 residues. The CDR3 DNA sequence: TGCGCCAGCAGCTTGGTAACTAGCGGGGGGGAGCGTGAGCAGTTCTTC. Residues: CASSLVTSGGEREQFF.

In its sample, this clone was seen a few times. The rearrangement uses TRBV5-8 and TRBJ1-5, with 9 nucleotides matching TRBD1. Germline values: CDR1 SGHTS, CDR2 YDEGEE. CDR3 length: 17 residues. V lost 4 bases and J lost 1; bases outside the gene matches: 9. Written as DNA, the CDR3 is TGTGCCAGCAGCATAGGACAGGGGTTAAGGAGCAATCAGCCCCAGCATTTT. It yields the protein CASSIGQGLRSNQPQHF.

This chain joins TRBV7-3 and TRBJ2-1; D is possibly TRBD2 (6 bases). Trimming took off 1 base at V and 8 bases at J, with 18 bases between the two ends. Germline V gives CDR1 SGHTA, CDR2 FQGTGA. The CDR3 is made up of 16 amino acids. CDR3 in DNA: TGTGCCAGCAGCTTAAGGGGCGCTAGGGACTGTCATGAGCAGTTCTTC. It codes for CASSLRGARDCHEQFF.

V usage is TRBV7-9 and J usage is TRBJ1-1; 7 bases align to TRBD1. The CDR3 covers 16 residues. Trimming took 5 bases from V and 1 from J; bases not matched to a gene: 10. Germline-derived CDR1 and CDR2 are SEHNR and FQNEAQ (reference sequence). This CDR3 is CASSTNTGQRNTEAFF. The CDR3 nucleotides read TGTGCCAGCAGCACTAACACGGGACAGAGGAACACTGAAGCTTTCTTT.